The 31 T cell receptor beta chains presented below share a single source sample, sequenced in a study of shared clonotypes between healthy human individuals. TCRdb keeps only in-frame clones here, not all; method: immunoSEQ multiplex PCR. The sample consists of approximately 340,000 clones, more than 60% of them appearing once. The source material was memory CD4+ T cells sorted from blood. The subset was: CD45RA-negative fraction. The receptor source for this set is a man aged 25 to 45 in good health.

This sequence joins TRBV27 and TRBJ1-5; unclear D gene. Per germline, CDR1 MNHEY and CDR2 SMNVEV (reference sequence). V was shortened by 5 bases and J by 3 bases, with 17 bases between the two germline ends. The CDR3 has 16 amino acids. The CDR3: CASSQIPGESNQPQHF. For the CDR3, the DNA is TGTGCCAGCAGTCAAATCCCGGGTGAGTCCAATCAGCCCCAGCATTTT.

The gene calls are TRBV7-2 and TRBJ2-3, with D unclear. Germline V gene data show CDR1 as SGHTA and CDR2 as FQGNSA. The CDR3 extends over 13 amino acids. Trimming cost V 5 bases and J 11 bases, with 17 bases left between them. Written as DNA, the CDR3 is TGTGCCAGCAGCGTTACCGGGTCCTCGTGGCAGTATTTT. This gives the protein CASSVTGSSWQYF.

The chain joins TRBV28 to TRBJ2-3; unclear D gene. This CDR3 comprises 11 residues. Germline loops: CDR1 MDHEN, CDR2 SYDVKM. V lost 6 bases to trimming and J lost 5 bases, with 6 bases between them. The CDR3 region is CASSRIDTQYF. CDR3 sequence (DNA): TGTGCCAGCAGCCGAATAGATACGCAGTATTTT.

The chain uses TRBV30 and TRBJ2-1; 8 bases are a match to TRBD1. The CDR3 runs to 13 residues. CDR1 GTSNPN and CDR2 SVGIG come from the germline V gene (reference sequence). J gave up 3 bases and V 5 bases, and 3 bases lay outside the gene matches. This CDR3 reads CAWEGQGYNEQFF. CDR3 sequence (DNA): TGTGCCTGGGAAGGACAGGGCTACAATGAGCAGTTCTTC.

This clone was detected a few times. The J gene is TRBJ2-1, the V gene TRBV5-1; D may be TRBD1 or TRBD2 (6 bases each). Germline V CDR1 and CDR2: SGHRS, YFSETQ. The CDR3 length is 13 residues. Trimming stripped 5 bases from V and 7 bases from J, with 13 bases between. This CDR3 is CASRLGAGNEQFF. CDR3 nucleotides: TGCGCCAGCAGGCTGGGGGCGGGAAATGAGCAGTTCTTC. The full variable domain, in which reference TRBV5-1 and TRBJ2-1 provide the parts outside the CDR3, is KAGVTQTPRYLIKTRGQQVTLSCSPISGHRSVSWYQQTPGQGLQFLFEYFSETQRNKGNFPGRFSGRQFSNSRSEMNVSTLELGDSALYLCASRLGAGNEQFFGPGTRLTVL.

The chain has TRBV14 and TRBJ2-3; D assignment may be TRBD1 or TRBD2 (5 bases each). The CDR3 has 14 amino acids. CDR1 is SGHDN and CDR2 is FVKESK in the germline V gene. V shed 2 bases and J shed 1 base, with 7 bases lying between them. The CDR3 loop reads CASSQLGGTDTQYF. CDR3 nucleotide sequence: TGTGCCAGCAGCCAACTGGGGGGCACAGATACGCAGTATTTT.

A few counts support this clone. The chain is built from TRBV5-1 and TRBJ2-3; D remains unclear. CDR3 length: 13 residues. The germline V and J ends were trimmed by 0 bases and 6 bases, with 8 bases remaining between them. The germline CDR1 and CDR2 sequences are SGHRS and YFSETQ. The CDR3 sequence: CASSLAAKDTQYF. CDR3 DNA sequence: TGCGCCAGCAGCTTGGCCGCCAAGGATACGCAGTATTTT.

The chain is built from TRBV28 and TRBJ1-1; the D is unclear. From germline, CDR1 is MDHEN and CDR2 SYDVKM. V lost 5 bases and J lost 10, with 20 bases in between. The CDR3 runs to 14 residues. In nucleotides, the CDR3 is TGTGCCAGCAGTCAACAACAGAGAGGCCAAGGAGCTTTCTTT. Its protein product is CASSQQQRGQGAFF. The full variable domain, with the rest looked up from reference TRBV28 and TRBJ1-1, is DVKVTQSSRYLVKRTGEKVFLECVQDMDHENMFWYRQDPGLGLRLIYFSYDVKMKEKGDIPEGYSVSREKKERFSLILESASTNQTSMYLCASSQQQRGQGAFFGQGTRLTVV.

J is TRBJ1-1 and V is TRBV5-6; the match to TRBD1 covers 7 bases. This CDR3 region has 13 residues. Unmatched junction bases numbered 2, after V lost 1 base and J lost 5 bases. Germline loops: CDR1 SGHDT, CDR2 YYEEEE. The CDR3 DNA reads TGTGCCAGCAGCTTGTACAGGGGAACTGAAGCTTTCTTT. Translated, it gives CASSLYRGTEAFF. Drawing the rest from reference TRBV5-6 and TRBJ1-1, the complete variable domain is DAGVTQSPTHLIKTRGQQVTLRCSPKSGHDTVSWYQQALGQGPQFIFQYYEEEERQRGNFPDRFSGHQFPNYSSELNVNALLLGDSALYLCASSLYRGTEAFFGQGTRLTVV.

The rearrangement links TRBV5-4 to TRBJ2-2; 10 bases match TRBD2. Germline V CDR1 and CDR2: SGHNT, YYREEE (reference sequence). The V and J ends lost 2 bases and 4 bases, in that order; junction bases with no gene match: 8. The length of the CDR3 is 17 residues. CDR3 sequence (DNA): TGTGCCAGCAGCTTTCTAGCGGGAGTTGCGCCCACCGGGGAGCTGTTTTTT. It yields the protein CASSFLAGVAPTGELFF. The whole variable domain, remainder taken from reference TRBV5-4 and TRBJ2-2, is ETGVTQSPTHLIKTRGQQVTLRCSSQSGHNTVSWYQQALGQGPQFIFQYYREEENGRGNFPPRFSGLQFPNYSSELNVNALELDDSALYLCASSFLAGVAPTGELFFGEGSRLTVL.

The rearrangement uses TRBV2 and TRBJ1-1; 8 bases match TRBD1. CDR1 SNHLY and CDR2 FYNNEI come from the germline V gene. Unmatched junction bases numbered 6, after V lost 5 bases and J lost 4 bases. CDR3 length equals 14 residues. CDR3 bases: TGTGCCAGCAGTAAACAGGGGGTAGGCACTGAAGCTTTCTTT. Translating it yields CASSKQGVGTEAFF.

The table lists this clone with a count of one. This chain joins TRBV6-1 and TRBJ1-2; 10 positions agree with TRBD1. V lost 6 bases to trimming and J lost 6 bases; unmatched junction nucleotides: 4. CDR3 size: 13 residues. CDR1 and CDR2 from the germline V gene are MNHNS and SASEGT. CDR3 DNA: TGTGCCAGCAGGACAGGGGGCGGGGATGGCTACACCTTC. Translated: CASRTGGGDGYTF.

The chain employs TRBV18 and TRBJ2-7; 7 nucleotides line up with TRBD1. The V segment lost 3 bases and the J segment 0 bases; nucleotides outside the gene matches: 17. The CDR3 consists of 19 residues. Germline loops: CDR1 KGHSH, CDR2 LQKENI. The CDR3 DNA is TGTGCCAGCTCACCTTTCCGAGACAGGGATACTAGGAGCTCCTACGAGCAGTACTTC. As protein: CASSPFRDRDTRSSYEQYF. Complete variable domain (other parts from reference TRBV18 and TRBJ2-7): NAGVMQNPRHLVRRRGQEARLRCSPMKGHSHVYWYRQLPEEGLKFMVYLQKENIIDESGMPKERFSAEFPKEGPSILRIQQVVRGDSAAYFCASSPFRDRDTRSSYEQYFGPGTRLTVT.

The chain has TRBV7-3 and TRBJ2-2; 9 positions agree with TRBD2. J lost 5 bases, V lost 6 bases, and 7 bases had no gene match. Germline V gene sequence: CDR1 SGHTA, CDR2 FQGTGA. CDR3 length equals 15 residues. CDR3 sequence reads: CASRLDAGGTGELFF. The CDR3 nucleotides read TGTGCCAGCAGACTTGATGCGGGAGGGACCGGGGAGCTGTTTTTT.

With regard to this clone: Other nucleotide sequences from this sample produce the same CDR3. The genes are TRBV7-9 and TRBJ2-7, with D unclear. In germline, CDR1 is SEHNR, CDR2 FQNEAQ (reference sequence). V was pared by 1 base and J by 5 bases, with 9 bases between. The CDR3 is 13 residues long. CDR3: CASSLGVGNEQYF. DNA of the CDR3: TGTGCCAGCAGCTTAGGCGTAGGAAACGAGCAGTACTTC.

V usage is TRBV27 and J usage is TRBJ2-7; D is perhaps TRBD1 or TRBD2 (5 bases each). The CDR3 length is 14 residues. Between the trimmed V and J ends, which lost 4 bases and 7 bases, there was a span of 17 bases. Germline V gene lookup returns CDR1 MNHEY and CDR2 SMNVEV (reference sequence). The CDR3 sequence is CASSSRTPPGEQYF. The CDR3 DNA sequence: TGTGCCAGCAGTTCCCGGACACCTCCGGGGGAGCAGTACTTC.

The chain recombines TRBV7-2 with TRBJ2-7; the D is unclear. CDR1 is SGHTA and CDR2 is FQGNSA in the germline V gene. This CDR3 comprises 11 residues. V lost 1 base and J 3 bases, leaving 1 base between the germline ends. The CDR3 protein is CASSLVYEQYF. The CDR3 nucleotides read TGTGCCAGCAGCTTAGTCTACGAGCAGTACTTC. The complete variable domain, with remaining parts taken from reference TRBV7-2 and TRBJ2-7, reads GAGVSQSPSNKVTEKGKDVELRCDPISGHTALYWYRQSLGQGLEFLIYFQGNSAPDKSGLPSDRFSAERTGGSVSTLTIQRTQQEDSAVYLCASSLVYEQYFGPGTRLTVT.

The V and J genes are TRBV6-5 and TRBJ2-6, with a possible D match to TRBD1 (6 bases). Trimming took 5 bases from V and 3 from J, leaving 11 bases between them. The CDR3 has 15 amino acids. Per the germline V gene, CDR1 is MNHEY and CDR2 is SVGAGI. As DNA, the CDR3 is TGTGCCAGCAGTCTACAGGGTGGTGGGGCCAACGTCCTGACTTTC. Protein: CASSLQGGGANVLTF.

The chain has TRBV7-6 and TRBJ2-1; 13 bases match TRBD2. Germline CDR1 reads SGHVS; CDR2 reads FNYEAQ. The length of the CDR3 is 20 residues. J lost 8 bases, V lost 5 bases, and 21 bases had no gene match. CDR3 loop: CASSPDSGLAGVGVGHEQFF. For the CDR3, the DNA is TGTGCCAGCAGCCCAGACAGCGGACTAGCGGGAGTAGGAGTTGGGCATGAGCAGTTCTTC.

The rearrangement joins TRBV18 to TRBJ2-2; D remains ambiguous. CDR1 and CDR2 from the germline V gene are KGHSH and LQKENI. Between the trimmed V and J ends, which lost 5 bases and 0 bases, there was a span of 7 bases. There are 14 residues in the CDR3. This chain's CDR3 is CASSLGSNTGELFF. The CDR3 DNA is TGTGCCAGCTCATTGGGCTCGAACACCGGGGAGCTGTTTTTT.

CDR3 sequence reads: CASSSGGSNEQFF. The DNA of the CDR3 is TGTGCCAGCAGTTCAGGGGGCTCGAATGAGCAGTTCTTC. The chain links TRBV28 to TRBJ2-1; the match to TRBD1 covers 8 bases. The J segment lost 7 bases and the V segment lost 4 bases, leaving 3 bases of the junction unmatched. This CDR3 is 13 amino acids long. Germline V CDR1 and CDR2: MDHEN, SYDVKM.

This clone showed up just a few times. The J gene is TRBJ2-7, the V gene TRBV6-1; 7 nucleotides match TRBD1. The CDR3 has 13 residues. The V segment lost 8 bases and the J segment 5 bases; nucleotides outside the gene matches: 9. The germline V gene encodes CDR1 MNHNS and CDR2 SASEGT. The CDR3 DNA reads TGTGCCAGCGGAGTGACAGGGTCTAACGAGCAGTACTTC. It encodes CASGVTGSNEQYF.

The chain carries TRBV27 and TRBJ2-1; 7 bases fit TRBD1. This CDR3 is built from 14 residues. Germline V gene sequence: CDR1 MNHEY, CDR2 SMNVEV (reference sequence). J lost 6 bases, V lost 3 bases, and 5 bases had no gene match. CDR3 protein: CASSFGQAINEQFF. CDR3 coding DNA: TGTGCCAGCAGTTTCGGACAGGCAATCAATGAGCAGTTCTTC.

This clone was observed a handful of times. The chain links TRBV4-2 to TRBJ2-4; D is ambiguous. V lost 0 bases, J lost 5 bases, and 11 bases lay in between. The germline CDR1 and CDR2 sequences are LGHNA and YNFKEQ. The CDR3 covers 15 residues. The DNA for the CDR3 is TGTGCCAGCAGCCAAGAAGGGAATCGGGAAAACATTCAGTACTTC. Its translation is CASSQEGNRENIQYF.

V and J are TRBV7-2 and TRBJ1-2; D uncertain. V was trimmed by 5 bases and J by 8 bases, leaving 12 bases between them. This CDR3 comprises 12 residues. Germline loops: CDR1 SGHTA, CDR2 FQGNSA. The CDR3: CASSPLVRGYTF. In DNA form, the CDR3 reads TGTGCCAGCAGCCCCCTCGTGCGGGGCTACACCTTC.

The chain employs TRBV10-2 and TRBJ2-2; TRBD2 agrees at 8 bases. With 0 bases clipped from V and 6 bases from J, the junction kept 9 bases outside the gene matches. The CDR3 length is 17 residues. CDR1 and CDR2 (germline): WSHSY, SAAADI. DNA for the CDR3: TGCGCCAGCAGTGAGTCCGGGACTAGTAGATTGGCCGGGGAGCTGTTTTTT. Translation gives CASSESGTSRLAGELFF.

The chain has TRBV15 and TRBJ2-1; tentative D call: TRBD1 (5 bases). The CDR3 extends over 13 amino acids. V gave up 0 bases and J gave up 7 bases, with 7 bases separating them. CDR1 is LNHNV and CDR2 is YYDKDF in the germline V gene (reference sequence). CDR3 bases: TGTGCCACCAGCAGAGATGCAGGGAATGAGCAGTTCTTC. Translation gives CATSRDAGNEQFF.

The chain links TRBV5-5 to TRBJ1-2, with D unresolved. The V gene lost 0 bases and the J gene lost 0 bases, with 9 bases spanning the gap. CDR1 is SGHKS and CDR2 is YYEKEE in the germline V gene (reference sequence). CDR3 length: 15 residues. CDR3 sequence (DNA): TGTGCCAGCAGCTTGGGCGGGAGATCTAACTATGGCTACACCTTC. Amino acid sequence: CASSLGGRSNYGYTF.

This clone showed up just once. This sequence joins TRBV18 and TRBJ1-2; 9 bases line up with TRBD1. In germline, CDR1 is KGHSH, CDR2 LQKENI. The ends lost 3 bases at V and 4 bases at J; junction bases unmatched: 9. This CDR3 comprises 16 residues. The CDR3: CASSPGQGTFSYGYTF. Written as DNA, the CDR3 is TGTGCCAGCTCACCGGGACAGGGTACCTTTTCCTATGGCTACACCTTC. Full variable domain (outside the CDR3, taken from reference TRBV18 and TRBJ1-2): NAGVMQNPRHLVRRRGQEARLRCSPMKGHSHVYWYRQLPEEGLKFMVYLQKENIIDESGMPKERFSAEFPKEGPSILRIQQVVRGDSAAYFCASSPGQGTFSYGYTFGSGTRLTVV.

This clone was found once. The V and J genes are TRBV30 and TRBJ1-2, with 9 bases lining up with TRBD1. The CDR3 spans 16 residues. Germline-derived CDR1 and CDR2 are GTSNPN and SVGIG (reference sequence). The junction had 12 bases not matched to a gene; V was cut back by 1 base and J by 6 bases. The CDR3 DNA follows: TGTGCCTGGAGTGGGCCGCCGGGACAGGGCTCGGATGGCTACACCTTC. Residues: CAWSGPPGQGSDGYTF.

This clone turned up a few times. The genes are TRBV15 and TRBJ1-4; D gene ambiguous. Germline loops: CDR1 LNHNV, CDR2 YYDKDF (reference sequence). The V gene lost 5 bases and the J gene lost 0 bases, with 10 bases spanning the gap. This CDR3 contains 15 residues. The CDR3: CATSGAGATNEKLFF. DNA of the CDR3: TGTGCCACCAGCGGAGCAGGCGCAACTAATGAAAAACTGTTTTTT.